These T cell receptor beta chains were read from a single sample in a study of blood T cell repertoires in COVID-19. TCRdb keeps only in-frame clones here, not all; method: immunoSEQ multiplex PCR. The table records 90,000 or so clones, less than 95% of them present only once. Sequences were obtained from peripheral blood. The source of these receptors is a man aged 18 to 35 with COVID-19, enrolled during active disease. Both conserved end residues are part of each CDR3. The D gene is left open where the match is weak. Expanded clones are given a class, and other clones once, few, many or no size at all.

v_call,d_call,j_call,clone_size,cdr3_aa,cdr3_nt
TRBV19,TRBD1,TRBJ1-6,.,CASSQDRGSYNSPLHF,TGTGCCAGTAGTCAAGACAGGGGCTCCTATAATTCACCCCTCCACTTT
TRBV19,TRBD2,TRBJ2-1,.,CASRISGSGLNEQFF,TGTGCCAGTAGGATTAGCGGGAGTGGTCTCAATGAGCAGTTCTTC
TRBV28,TRBD1,TRBJ1-5,once,CASRVTGGDQPQHF,TGTGCCAGCAGGGTAACAGGGGGCGATCAGCCCCAGCATTTT
TRBV28,TRBD2,TRBJ2-7,.,CASSLSASGIAEQYF,TGTGCCAGCAGTTTATCGGCTAGCGGGATTGCCGAGCAGTACTTC
TRBV9,.,TRBJ2-3,.,CASSSRQGSTDTQYF,TGTGCCAGCAGCTCCCGGCAGGGCAGCACAGATACGCAGTATTTT
TRBV27,.,TRBJ2-7,.,CASSPGASWQYF,TGTGCCAGCAGTCCCGGTGCTAGCTGGCAGTACTTC
TRBV30,TRBD1,TRBJ1-2,.,CAWERFRLQGKLSGYTF,TGTGCCTGGGAGAGGTTCCGGTTACAGGGGAAGTTGAGTGGCTACACCTTC
TRBV7-2,.,TRBJ1-4,.,CASSLVPATNEKLLF,TGTGCCAGCAGCTTAGTCCCGGCAACTAATGAAAAACTGCTTTTT
TRBV7-2,.,TRBJ1-1,.,CASTARGRRTEAFF,TGTGCCAGCACCGCACGGGGGAGAAGAACTGAAGCTTTCTTT
TRBV18,TRBD1,TRBJ2-3,once,CASSPLGQGGDTQYF,TGTGCCAGCTCACCCCTTGGACAGGGTGGCGATACGCAGTATTTT
TRBV9,.,TRBJ1-4,once,CASSLGGGGGEKLFF,TGTGCCAGCAGCCTTGGGGGAGGGGGAGGTGAAAAACTGTTTTTT
TRBV6-5,TRBD1,TRBJ1-2,.,CASSFLLTGYGYTF,TGTGCCAGCAGTTTCCTATTGACAGGGTATGGCTACACCTTC
TRBV5-4,TRBD2,TRBJ2-1,.,CASSSGLAANNEQFF,TGTGCCAGCAGCTCCGGACTAGCGGCTAACAATGAGCAGTTCTTC
TRBV3-1/TRBV3-2,TRBD2,TRBJ2-3,.,CASSQGGLAGGGTDTQYF,TGTGCCAGCAGCCAAGGGGGACTAGCGGGAGGGGGCACAGATACGCAGTATTTT
TRBV5-6,.,TRBJ2-7,.,CASSLGSVYEQYF,TGTGCCAGCAGCTTGGGGTCAGTCTACGAGCAGTACTTC
TRBV7-2,TRBD2,TRBJ2-7,.,CASSHNSGRTTYEQYF,TGTGCCAGCAGCCATAATAGCGGGAGGACGACCTACGAGCAGTACTTC
TRBV7-8,.,TRBJ1-1,once,CASSLAAGSTEAFF,TGTGCCAGCAGCTTAGCAGCAGGGTCCACTGAAGCTTTCTTT
TRBV4-3,.,TRBJ2-2,.,CASSQVPGTTLLNTGELFF,TGCGCCAGCAGCCAAGTTCCGGGAACTACCCTACTGAACACCGGGGAGCTGTTTTTT
TRBV4-1,.,TRBJ1-2,.,CASSPYDRFYGYTF,TGCGCCAGCAGCCCGTACGACAGATTCTATGGCTACACCTTC
TRBV19,TRBD2,TRBJ2-7,.,CASSIGGLAGGLQYF,TGTGCCAGTAGTATAGGTGGACTAGCGGGAGGTCTGCAGTACTTC
TRBV9,TRBD2,TRBJ2-3,.,CASSSGGGYSTDTQYF,TGTGCCAGCAGCTCGGGCGGGGGTTATAGCACAGATACGCAGTATTTT
TRBV9,TRBD1,TRBJ1-2,.,CASSDRGTGYTF,TGTGCCAGCAGCGACAGGGGGACTGGCTACACCTTC
TRBV7-2,.,TRBJ2-5,.,CASSLRQGSWETQYF,TGTGCCAGCAGCTTAAGGCAGGGGTCATGGGAGACCCAGTACTTC
TRBV4-1,TRBD2,TRBJ2-7,.,CASSQGVAGEQYF,TGCGCCAGCAGCCAAGGCGTAGCGGGCGAGCAGTACTTC
TRBV27,.,TRBJ1-6,.,CASSSLPSSYNSPLHF,TGTGCCAGCAGTTCCCTCCCCAGCTCCTATAATTCACCCCTCCACTTT
TRBV21-1,.,TRBJ1-1,.,CASSKEGAEAAFF,TGTGCCAGCAGCAAAGAGGGGGCGGAGGCGGCTTTCTTT
TRBV28,TRBD1,TRBJ1-1,.,CASSRRQGARTEAFF,TGTGCCAGCAGTCGGAGGCAGGGGGCGAGGACTGAAGCTTTCTTT
TRBV14,.,TRBJ1-4,.,CASSQVGEKLFF,TGTGCCAGCAGCCAAGTCGGTGAAAAACTGTTTTTT
TRBV28,.,TRBJ2-3,.,CASSPGHLTDTQYF,TGTGCCAGCTCCCCGGGACATCTCACAGATACGCAGTATTTT
TRBV6-1,TRBD2,TRBJ2-2,.,CASSETSGINTGELFF,TGTGCCAGCAGTGAAACCAGCGGGATAAACACCGGGGAGCTGTTTTTT
TRBV18,.,TRBJ1-5,.,CASSPRQINSNQPQHF,TGTGCCAGCTCACCACGACAGATCAATAGCAATCAGCCCCAGCATTTT
TRBV13,TRBD1,TRBJ1-2,.,CASRSPRDRQNYGYTF,TGTGCCAGCAGATCACCCCGGGACAGGCAGAACTATGGCTACACCTTC
TRBV5-6,TRBD2,TRBJ2-2,.,CASSSWLAVYTGELFF,TGTGCCAGCAGCTCTTGGCTAGCGGTTTACACCGGGGAGCTGTTTTTT
TRBV27,.,TRBJ2-3,.,CASSGDGREPRGTQYF,TGTGCCAGCAGTGGGGATGGTCGGGAGCCCCGGGGTACGCAGTATTTT
TRBV12-3/TRBV12-4,.,TRBJ1-1,.,CASSPEDEAFF,TGTGCCAGCAGCCCAGAGGATGAAGCTTTCTTT
TRBV6-5,.,TRBJ1-4,.,CASIAGLHNEKLLF,TGTGCCAGCATCGCGGGACTCCATAATGAAAAACTGCTTTTT
TRBV13,.,TRBJ2-7,.,CASSLGNNRDEQYF,TGTGCCAGCAGCTTAGGAAACAACAGGGATGAGCAGTACTTC
TRBV5-1,.,TRBJ2-5,.,CASSLQGGETQYF,TGCGCCAGCAGCCTCCAGGGGGGAGAGACCCAGTACTTC
TRBV9,.,TRBJ1-4,.,CASSGDPSLRDGNEKLFF,TGTGCCAGCAGCGGCGACCCCTCCTTGAGGGATGGAAATGAAAAACTGTTTTTT
TRBV28,TRBD1,TRBJ1-2,.,CASSPQGGPYGYTF,TGTGCCAGCAGTCCCCAGGGGGGTCCTTATGGCTACACCTTC
TRBV12-3/TRBV12-4,.,TRBJ1-5,.,CASSAGFNQPQHF,TGTGCCAGCAGCGCGGGCTTTAATCAGCCCCAGCATTTT
TRBV7-2,.,TRBJ2-3,.,CASSLVGGSADTQYF,TGTGCCAGCAGCTTAGTCGGTGGGAGCGCAGATACGCAGTATTTT
TRBV30,TRBD1,TRBJ1-3,.,CAWDRAENTIYF,TGTGCCTGGGACAGGGCGGAGAACACCATATATTTT
TRBV12-5,TRBD1,TRBJ1-1,.,CASGLDRGRFLEAFF,TGTGCTAGTGGCTTGGACAGGGGGAGGTTCCTTGAAGCTTTCTTT
TRBV10-2,.,TRBJ2-5,once,CASSEGRSRWETQYF,TGCGCCAGCAGTGAGGGGAGGTCGCGGTGGGAGACCCAGTACTTC
TRBV2,TRBD2,TRBJ2-1,.,CASSKEGTSIPFF,TGTGCCAGCAGCAAGGAAGGGACTAGTATACCGTTCTTC
TRBV6-5,.,TRBJ2-7,.,CASRYTSLEQYF,TGTGCCAGCAGGTACACTAGTCTCGAGCAGTACTTC
TRBV7-2,.,TRBJ1-5,.,CASSLRQGGQPQHF,TGTGCCAGCAGCTTACGGCAGGGAGGACAGCCCCAGCATTTT
TRBV28,.,TRBJ1-1,.,CASSQGAVEAFF,TGTGCCAGCAGCCAAGGGGCGGTTGAAGCTTTCTTT
TRBV19,TRBD2,TRBJ2-1,.,CASSLNLAGSYNEQFF,TGTGCCAGTAGTCTAAACTTAGCGGGATCCTACAATGAGCAGTTCTTC
TRBV19,.,TRBJ2-7,.,CASSLQYRDHEQYF,TGTGCCAGTAGTCTACAGTACAGGGACCACGAGCAGTACTTC
TRBV9,TRBD1,TRBJ1-5,once,CASSATYRGTEFGEPQHF,TGTGCCAGCAGCGCTACGTACCGAGGGACAGAATTTGGGGAGCCCCAGCATTTT
TRBV28,.,TRBJ1-2,.,CASSLRQSYGYTF,TGTGCCAGCAGTTTGCGGCAAAGCTATGGCTACACCTTC
TRBV28,TRBD1,TRBJ2-4,.,CATRTGTGKNIQYF,TGTGCCACACGAACCGGGACAGGGAAAAACATTCAGTACTTC
TRBV5-1,.,TRBJ2-7,few,CASSLTTGSYEQYF,TGCGCCAGCAGCTTGACGACGGGTTCCTACGAGCAGTACTTC
TRBV12-2,.,TRBJ1-2,.,CASRLRGQEDYGYTF,TGTGCAAGTCGCTTAAGGGGGCAGGAGGACTATGGCTACACCTTC
TRBV11-3,TRBD1,TRBJ2-1,.,CASSLEGQVNNEQFF,TGTGCCAGCAGCTTAGAGGGACAGGTAAACAATGAGCAGTTCTTC